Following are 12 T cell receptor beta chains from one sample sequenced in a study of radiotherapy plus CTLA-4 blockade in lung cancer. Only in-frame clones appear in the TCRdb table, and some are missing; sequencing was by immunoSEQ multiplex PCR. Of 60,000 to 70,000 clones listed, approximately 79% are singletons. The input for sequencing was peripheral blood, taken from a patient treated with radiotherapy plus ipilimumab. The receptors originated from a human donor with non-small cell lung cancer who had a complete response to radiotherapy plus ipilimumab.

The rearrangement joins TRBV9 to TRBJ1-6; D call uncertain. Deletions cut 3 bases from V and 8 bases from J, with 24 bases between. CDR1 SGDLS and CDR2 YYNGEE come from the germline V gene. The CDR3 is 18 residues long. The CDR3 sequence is CASSASSAGGRTHSPLHF. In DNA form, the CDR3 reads TGTGCCAGCAGCGCCTCATCGGCAGGAGGACGGACCCATTCACCCCTCCACTTT.

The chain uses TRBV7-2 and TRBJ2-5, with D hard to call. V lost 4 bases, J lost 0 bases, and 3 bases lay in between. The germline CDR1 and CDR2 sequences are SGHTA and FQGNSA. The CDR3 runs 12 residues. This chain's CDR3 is CASSSNQETQYF. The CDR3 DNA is TGTGCCAGCAGCTCTAACCAAGAGACCCAGTACTTC.

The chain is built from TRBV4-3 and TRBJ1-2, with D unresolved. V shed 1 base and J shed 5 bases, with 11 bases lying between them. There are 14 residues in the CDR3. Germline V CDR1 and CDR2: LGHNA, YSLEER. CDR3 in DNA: TGCGCCAGCAGCCAAGTTGAGGGAAGATATGGCTACACCTTC. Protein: CASSQVEGRYGYTF.

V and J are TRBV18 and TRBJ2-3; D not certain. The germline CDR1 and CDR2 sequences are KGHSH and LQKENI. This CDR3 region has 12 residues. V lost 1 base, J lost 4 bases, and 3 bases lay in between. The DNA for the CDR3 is TGTGCCAGCTCACCACTCTCAGATACGCAGTATTTT. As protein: CASSPLSDTQYF. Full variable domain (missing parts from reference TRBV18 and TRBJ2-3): NAGVMQNPRHLVRRRGQEARLRCSPMKGHSHVYWYRQLPEEGLKFMVYLQKENIIDESGMPKERFSAEFPKEGPSILRIQQVVRGDSAAYFCASSPLSDTQYFGPGTRLTVL.

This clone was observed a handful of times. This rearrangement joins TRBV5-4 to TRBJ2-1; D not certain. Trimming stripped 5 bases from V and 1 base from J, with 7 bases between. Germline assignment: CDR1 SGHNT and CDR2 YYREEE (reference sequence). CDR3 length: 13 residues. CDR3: CASSQLSYNEQFF. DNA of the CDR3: TGTGCCAGCAGTCAGCTGTCCTACAATGAGCAGTTCTTC.

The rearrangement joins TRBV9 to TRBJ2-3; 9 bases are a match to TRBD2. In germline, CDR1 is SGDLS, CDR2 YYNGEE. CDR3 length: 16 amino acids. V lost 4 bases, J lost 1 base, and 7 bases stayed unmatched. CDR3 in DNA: TGTGCCAGCAGCCTCGATAGCGGGGGCCGCACAGATACGCAGTATTTT. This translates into CASSLDSGGRTDTQYF.

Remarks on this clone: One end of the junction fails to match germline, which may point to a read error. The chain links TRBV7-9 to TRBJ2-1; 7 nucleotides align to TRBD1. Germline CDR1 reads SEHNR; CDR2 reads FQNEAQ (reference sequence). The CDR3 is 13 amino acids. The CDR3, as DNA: TGTGCCAGCAGGTTAGCCCCAGGGGGACAGCAGTTCTTC. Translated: CASRLAPGGQQFF.

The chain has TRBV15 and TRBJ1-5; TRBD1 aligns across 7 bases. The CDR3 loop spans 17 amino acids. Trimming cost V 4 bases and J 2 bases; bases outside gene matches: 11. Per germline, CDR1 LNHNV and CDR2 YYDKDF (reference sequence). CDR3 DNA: TGTGCCACCAGCAACCAATACAGGGGTGAGGGCAATCAGCCCCAGCATTTT. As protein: CATSNQYRGEGNQPQHF.

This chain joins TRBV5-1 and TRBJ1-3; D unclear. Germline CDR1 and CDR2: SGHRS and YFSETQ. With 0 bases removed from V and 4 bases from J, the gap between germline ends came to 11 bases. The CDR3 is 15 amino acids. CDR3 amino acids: CASSLDQNEGNTIYF. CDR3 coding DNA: TGCGCCAGCAGCTTGGACCAAAACGAAGGAAACACCATATATTTT. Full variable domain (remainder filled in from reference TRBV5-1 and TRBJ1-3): KAGVTQTPRYLIKTRGQQVTLSCSPISGHRSVSWYQQTPGQGLQFLFEYFSETQRNKGNFPGRFSGRQFSNSRSEMNVSTLELGDSALYLCASSLDQNEGNTIYFGEGSWLTVV.

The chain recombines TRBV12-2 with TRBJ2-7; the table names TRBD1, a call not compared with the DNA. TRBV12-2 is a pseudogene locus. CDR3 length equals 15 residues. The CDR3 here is CASRLGAGGNYEQYV. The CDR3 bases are TGTGCAAGTCGCTTAGGGGCAGGGGGGAACTACGAGCAGTACGTC.

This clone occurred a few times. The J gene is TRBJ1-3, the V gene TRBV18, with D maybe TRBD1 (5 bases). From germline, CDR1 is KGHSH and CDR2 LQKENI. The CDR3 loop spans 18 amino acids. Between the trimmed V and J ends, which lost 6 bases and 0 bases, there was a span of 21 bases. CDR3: CASSPMSGGPLSGNTIYF. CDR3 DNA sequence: TGTGCCAGCTCCCCCATGTCGGGGGGTCCCCTCTCTGGAAACACCATATATTTT.

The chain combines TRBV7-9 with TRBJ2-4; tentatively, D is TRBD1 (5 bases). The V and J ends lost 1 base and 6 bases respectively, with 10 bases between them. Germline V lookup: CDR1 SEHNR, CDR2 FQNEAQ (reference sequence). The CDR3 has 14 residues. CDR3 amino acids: CASSLGGLTNIQYF. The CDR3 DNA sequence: TGTGCCAGCAGCTTAGGGGGCCTAACAAACATTCAGTACTTC.